Listed below are T cell receptor beta chains from one sample, sequenced in a study of blood T cell repertoires in COVID-19. TCRdb keeps only in-frame clones here, not all; method: immunoSEQ multiplex PCR. The sample lists fewer than 250,000 clones; 65% to 85% were seen once. Sequencing was performed on PBMCs or T cells enriched from blood (not recorded which). Receptor source: a woman in her twenties or thirties who had recovered from COVID-19. Each CDR3 is given with its conserved first and last residue. The D gene is left open where the match is weak. Clone size is not always given. Where it is, it says once, few, many or a class for expanded clones.

d_call clone_size j_call v_call cdr3_nt cdr3_aa
- - TRBJ1-4 TRBV15 TGTGCCACCAGCAGACTGTGGGGGGGCGGAGGTGAAAAACTGTTTTTT CATSRLWGGGGEKLFF
- - TRBJ1-2 TRBV7-3 TGTGCCAGCAGCTCCCCAGGGGACTATGGCTACACCTTC CASSSPGDYGYTF
- once TRBJ1-3 TRBV6-5 TGTGCCAGCAGTTTCACAGGGGGAAACACCATATATTTT CASSFTGGNTIYF
- - TRBJ2-3 TRBV7-9 TGTGCCAGCAGCAAAACAGGATTAGGGGCAGATACGCAGTATTTT CASSKTGLGADTQYF
- - TRBJ1-2 TRBV4-2 TGTGCCAGCAGCCAAGAGGTCAGTTCCAACTATGGCTACACCTTC CASSQEVSSNYGYTF
- - TRBJ1-2 TRBV25-1 TGTGCCAGCAGTCCTTATAGGGGAGGGAGCTATGGCTACACCTTC CASSPYRGGSYGYTF
TRBD1 - TRBJ1-2 TRBV5-1 TGCGCCAGCAGCTCCGACAGGGGGCGTAAAGGCTACACCTTC CASSSDRGRKGYTF
TRBD2 - TRBJ2-1 TRBV28 TGTGCCAGCAATCCTAGCGGGGGCGGGAATGAGCAGTTCTTC CASNPSGGGNEQFF
TRBD1 once TRBJ1-1 TRBV2 TGTGCCAGCAGTGCCGGACAGGGAAGATGGGCTGAAGCTTTCTTT CASSAGQGRWAEAFF
- few TRBJ2-1 TRBV7-8 TGTGCCAGCAGCTTAGGGGGCGTAACCTCCTACAATGAGCAGTTCTTC CASSLGGVTSYNEQFF
- - TRBJ2-1 TRBV7-3 TGTGCCAGCAGCATAGGGGTTTACAATGAGCAGTTCTTC CASSIGVYNEQFF
- - TRBJ1-1 TRBV5-1 TGCGCCAGCAGCTTCATACGAGGCACTGAAGCTTTCTTT CASSFIRGTEAFF
- - TRBJ1-1 TRBV5-1 TGCGCCAGCAGCCTCGGGGACACTGAAGCTTTCTTT CASSLGDTEAFF
- - TRBJ2-1 TRBV7-2 TGTGCCAGCAGCCAGAATGGTGAGCAGTTCTTC CASSQNGEQFF
- - TRBJ2-3 TRBV3-1/TRBV3-2 TGTGCCAGCAGCCCTACGACTAGTCCCCTCACAGATACGCAGTATTTT CASSPTTSPLTDTQYF
- - TRBJ2-7 TRBV5-1 TGCGCCAGCAGCTTGGACAGAACCTACGAGCAGTACTTC CASSLDRTYEQYF
- - TRBJ2-5 TRBV5-1 TGCGCCAGCATCAGGGGGACTTCTTCCCAAGAGACCCAGTACTTC CASIRGTSSQETQYF
- once TRBJ2-3 TRBV7-2 TGTGCCAGCAGCTTAACGAGAGATACGCAGTATTTT CASSLTRDTQYF
- - TRBJ2-1 TRBV19 TGTGCCAGTAGTGCCTCCGACTGGAATGAGCAGTTCTTC CASSASDWNEQFF
TRBD1 - TRBJ1-4 TRBV5-4 TGTGCCAGCAGCCACGGACAGGGGTCTCGTGAAAAACTGTTTTTT CASSHGQGSREKLFF
- - TRBJ1-2 TRBV28 TGTGCCAGCAGTTTACCGGGTGCCTTTAACTATGGCTACACCTTC CASSLPGAFNYGYTF
- once TRBJ1-2 TRBV24-1 TGTGCCACCAGTGACCCAAATCCCAACTATGGCTACACCTTC CATSDPNPNYGYTF
TRBD2 - TRBJ2-1 TRBV7-7 TGTGCTAGCAGCTTAGGGGTTAGCGGGGGACACAATGAGCAGTTCTTC CASSLGVSGGHNEQFF
TRBD1 - TRBJ2-3 TRBV2 TGTGCCAGCACCATTGATTGGGGACAGCCAGTGGATACGCAGTATTTT CASTIDWGQPVDTQYF
- - TRBJ2-7 TRBV12-3/TRBV12-4 TGTGCCAGCAGTTCAAGACTCTACGAGCAGTACTTC CASSSRLYEQYF
TRBD2 - TRBJ2-1 TRBV5-1 TGCGCCAGCAGCTTGGTCGGAGGACTAGCGGGCTACAATGAGCAGTTCTTC CASSLVGGLAGYNEQFF
- - TRBJ2-6 TRBV7-6 TGTGCCAGCAGCTCCGTTCGAGTTGGGGCCAACGTCCTGACTTTC CASSSVRVGANVLTF
- - TRBJ1-1 TRBV2 TGTGCCAGCAGTGGGGCGTCGAACACTGAAGCTTTCTTT CASSGASNTEAFF
- - TRBJ1-1 TRBV9 TGTGCCAGCAGCGTAGGAGAGACTGAAGCTTTCTTT CASSVGETEAFF
- - TRBJ1-2 TRBV7-9 TGTGCCAGCAGCTTCGACTTCGGCAGTAACTATGGCTACACCTTC CASSFDFGSNYGYTF
TRBD2 - TRBJ2-7 TRBV6-5 TGTGCCAGCAGTTACATGACTAGCGGGTTCTACGAGCAGTACTTC CASSYMTSGFYEQYF
- few TRBJ2-3 TRBV19 TGTGCCAGTACCCTGGGGGCGGGCACAGATACGCAGTATTTT CASTLGAGTDTQYF